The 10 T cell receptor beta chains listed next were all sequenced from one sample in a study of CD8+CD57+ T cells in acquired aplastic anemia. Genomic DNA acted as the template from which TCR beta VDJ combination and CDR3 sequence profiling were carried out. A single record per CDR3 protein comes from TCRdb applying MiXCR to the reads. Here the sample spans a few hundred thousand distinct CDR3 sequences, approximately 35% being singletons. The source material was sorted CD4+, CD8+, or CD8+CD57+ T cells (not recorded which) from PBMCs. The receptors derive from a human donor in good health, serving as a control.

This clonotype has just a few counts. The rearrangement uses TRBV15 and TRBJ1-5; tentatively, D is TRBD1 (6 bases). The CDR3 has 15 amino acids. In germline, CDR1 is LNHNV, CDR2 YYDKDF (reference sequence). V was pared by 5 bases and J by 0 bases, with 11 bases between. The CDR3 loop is CATSGYRDSNQPQHF. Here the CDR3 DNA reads TGTGCCACCAGCGGGTACAGGGATAGCAATCAGCCCCAGCATTTT. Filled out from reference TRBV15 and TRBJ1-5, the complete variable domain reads DAMVIQNPRYQVTQFGKPVTLSCSQTLNHNVMYWYQQKSSQAPKLLFHYYDKDFNNEADTPDNFQSRRPNTSFCFLDIRSPGLGDTAMYLCATSGYRDSNQPQHFGDGTRLSIL.

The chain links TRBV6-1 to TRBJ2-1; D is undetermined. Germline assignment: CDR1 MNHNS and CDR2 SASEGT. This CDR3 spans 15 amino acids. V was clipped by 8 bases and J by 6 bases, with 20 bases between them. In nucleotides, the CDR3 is TGTGCCAGCTCGCGAACACTCGCTCCAGGCAATGAGCAGTTCTTC. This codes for CASSRTLAPGNEQFF.

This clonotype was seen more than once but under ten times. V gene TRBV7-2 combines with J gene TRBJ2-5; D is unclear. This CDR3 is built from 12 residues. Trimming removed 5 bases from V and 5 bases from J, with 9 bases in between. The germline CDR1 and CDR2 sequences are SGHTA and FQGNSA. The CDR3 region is CASSLEAETQYF. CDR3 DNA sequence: TGTGCCAGCAGCCTAGAGGCGGAGACCCAGTACTTC.

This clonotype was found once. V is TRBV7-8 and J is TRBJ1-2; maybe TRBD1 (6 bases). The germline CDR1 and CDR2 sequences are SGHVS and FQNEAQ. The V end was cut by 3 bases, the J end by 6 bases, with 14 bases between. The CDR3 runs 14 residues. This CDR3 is CASSLGHLSDGYTF. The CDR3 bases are TGTGCCAGCAGCTTGGGACACCTCTCTGATGGCTACACCTTC.

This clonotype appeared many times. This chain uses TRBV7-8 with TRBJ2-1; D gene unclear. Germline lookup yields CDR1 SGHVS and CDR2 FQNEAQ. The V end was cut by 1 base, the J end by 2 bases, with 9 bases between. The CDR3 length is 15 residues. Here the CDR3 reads CASSLGRVAYNEQFF. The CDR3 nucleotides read TGTGCCAGCAGCTTAGGCCGGGTAGCCTACAATGAGCAGTTCTTC.

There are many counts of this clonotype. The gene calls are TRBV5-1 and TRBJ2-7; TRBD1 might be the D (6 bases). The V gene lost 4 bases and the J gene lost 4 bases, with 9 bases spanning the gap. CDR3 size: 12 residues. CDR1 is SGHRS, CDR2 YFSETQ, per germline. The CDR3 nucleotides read TGCGCCAGCAGCCCGGGGACATACGAGCAGTACTTC. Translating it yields CASSPGTYEQYF.

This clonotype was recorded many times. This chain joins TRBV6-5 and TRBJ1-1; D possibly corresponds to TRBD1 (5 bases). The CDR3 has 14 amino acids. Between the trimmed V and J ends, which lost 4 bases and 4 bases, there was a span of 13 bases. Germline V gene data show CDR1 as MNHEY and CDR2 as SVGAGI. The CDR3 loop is CASSSHRQGTEAFF. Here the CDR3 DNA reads TGTGCCAGCAGTTCACATCGGCAGGGCACTGAAGCTTTCTTT.

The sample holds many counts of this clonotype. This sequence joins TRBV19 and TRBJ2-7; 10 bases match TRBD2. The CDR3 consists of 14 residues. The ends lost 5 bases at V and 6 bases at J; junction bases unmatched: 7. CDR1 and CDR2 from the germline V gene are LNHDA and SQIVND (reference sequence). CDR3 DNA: TGTGCCAGTAGTTCCGGGACTAGCGTCGGCGAGCAGTACTTC. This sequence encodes CASSSGTSVGEQYF.

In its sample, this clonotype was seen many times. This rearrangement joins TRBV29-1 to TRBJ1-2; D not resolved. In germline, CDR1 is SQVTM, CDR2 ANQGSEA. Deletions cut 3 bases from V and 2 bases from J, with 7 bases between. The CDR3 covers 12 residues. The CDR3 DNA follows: TGCAGCGTTGACCCGGGCAACTATGGCTACACCTTC. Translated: CSVDPGNYGYTF.

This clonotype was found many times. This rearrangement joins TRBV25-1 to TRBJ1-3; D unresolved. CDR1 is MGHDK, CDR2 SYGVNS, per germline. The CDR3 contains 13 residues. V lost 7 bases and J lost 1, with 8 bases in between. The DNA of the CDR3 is TGTGCCAGCACCCCGGAGTCTGGAAACACCATATATTTT. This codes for CASTPESGNTIYF.